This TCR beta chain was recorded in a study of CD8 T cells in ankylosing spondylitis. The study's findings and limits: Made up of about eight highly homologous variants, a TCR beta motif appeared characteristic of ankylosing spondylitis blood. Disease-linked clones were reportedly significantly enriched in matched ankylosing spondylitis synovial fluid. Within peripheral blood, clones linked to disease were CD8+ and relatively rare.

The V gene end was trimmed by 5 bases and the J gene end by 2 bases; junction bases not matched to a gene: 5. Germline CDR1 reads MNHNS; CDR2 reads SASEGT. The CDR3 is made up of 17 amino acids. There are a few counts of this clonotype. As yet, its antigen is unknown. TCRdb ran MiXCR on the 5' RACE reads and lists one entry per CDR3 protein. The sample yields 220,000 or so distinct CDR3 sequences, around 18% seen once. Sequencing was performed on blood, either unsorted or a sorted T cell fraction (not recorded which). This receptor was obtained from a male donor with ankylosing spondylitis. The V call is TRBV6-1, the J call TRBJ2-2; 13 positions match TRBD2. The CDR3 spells CASSPGTSGVNTGELFF. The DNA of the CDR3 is TGTGCCAGCAGTCCCGGGACTAGCGGGGTCAACACCGGGGAGCTGTTTTTT.